These T cell receptor beta chains were read from a single sample in a study of T cell changes during pregnancy in multiple sclerosis. The assay was immunoSEQ multiplex PCR, and TCRdb's table has in-frame clones only and misses some. Among 50,000 to 65,000 clones listed, approximately 89% were seen once. The material sequenced was peripheral blood, taken after pregnancy. The origin of the receptors is a female donor with multiple sclerosis, enrolled in a pregnancy study. The CDR3 runs from the conserved cysteine through the conserved F or W. The D gene is left open where the match is weak. Some rows have no size entry. The others give once, few or many, or a class for an expanded clone.

cdr3_nt cdr3_aa clone_size v_call cdr3_length d_call j_call
TGTGCTAGTGGTCGCATCTCTGACGGGGGGCTCCCCTACAATGAGCAGTTCTTC CASGRISDGGLPYNEQFF few TRBV12-5 18 . TRBJ2-1
TGCGCCAGCAGCTCGGGACTAGCCCCGGGAGTCGAGACCCAGTACTTC CASSSGLAPGVETQYF . TRBV5-1 16 TRBD2 TRBJ2-5
TGTGCCAGCAGCCAAAACGGAGAGACCCAGTACTTC CASSQNGETQYF once TRBV14 12 . TRBJ2-5
TGTGCCAGCTCATATGCAGGGCCCACTGAGCAGTTCTTC CASSYAGPTEQFF . TRBV18 13 . TRBJ2-1
TGTGCCAGCAGCTCTGGACAGGTAGGCGTCGCACCCCAGCATTTT CASSSGQVGVAPQHF few TRBV9 15 TRBD1 TRBJ1-5
TGCGCCAGCAGTCAATCCGACTTGTACACTGAAGCTTTCTTT CASSQSDLYTEAFF . TRBV23-1 14 . TRBJ1-1
TGTGCCAGCAGCTTAGATCGAGGACACCAGCATTTT CASSLDRGHQHF . TRBV7-8 12 . TRBJ1-5
TGCGCCAGCAGCTTGGACCCAGGATCGAGCTATGGCTACACCTTC CASSLDPGSSYGYTF . TRBV5-1 15 . TRBJ1-2
TGTGCCAGCAGCATTACTAGCGGGGGGGCAGGCGGGGAGCTGTTTTTT CASSITSGGAGGELFF once TRBV9 16 TRBD2 TRBJ2-2
TGTGCCAGCAGCAAAGAGACTAATTCGGGGCAGTTCTTC CASSKETNSGQFF . TRBV7-9 13 . TRBJ2-1
TGTGCTAGTGGCTTTTCTAGCGGGAGTTCCCAAGAGACCCAGTACTTC CASGFSSGSSQETQYF . TRBV12-5 16 TRBD2 TRBJ2-5
TGTGCCACCAGCAGGGGTCTAGCGCAGGATGAAAAACTGTTTTTT CATSRGLAQDEKLFF . TRBV15 15 . TRBJ1-4
TGCGCCAGCAGACCGGGACTAGCGGGTTCCAATGAGCAGTTCTTC CASRPGLAGSNEQFF . TRBV4-1 15 TRBD2 TRBJ2-1
TGCAGCGTGGGCCTCGGCACAGATACGCAGTATTTT CSVGLGTDTQYF . TRBV29-1 12 . TRBJ2-3
TGTGCCAGCAGCTTAGGACTAGCTAGTTACGAGCAGTACTTC CASSLGLASYEQYF . TRBV7-6 14 TRBD2 TRBJ2-7
TGTGCCAGTAGTCGGGACAGGGGGCACACCGGGGAGCTGTTTTTT CASSRDRGHTGELFF . TRBV19 15 TRBD1 TRBJ2-2
TGTGCCAGCAGCGTAACAGGGGGAGACACTGAAGCTTTCTTT CASSVTGGDTEAFF . TRBV7-3 14 TRBD1 TRBJ1-1
TGTGCCAGCAGTGACGAAGCGGGAAGCACAGATACGCAGTATTTT CASSDEAGSTDTQYF . TRBV6-4 15 TRBD2 TRBJ2-3
TGTGCCAGTAGTATCCCGGGATTTCTAGCAGATACGCAGTATTTT CASSIPGFLADTQYF . TRBV19 15 . TRBJ2-3
TGCGCCAGCAGACTTTCTGGGCTTATCACCTACGAGCAGTACTTC CASRLSGLITYEQYF . TRBV5-1 15 . TRBJ2-7
TGTGCCAGCAGCCCAGGGTACAGTACGAATCAGCCCCAGCATTTT CASSPGYSTNQPQHF . TRBV9 15 . TRBJ1-5
TGTGCCAGCAGTTACGGACAGGGCGCGAGTTACGAGCAGTACTTC CASSYGQGASYEQYF . TRBV6-6 15 TRBD1 TRBJ2-7
TGCGCCAGCAGCCTCTACCTCGGGACAGGGAACTCCTACGAGCAGTACTTC CASSLYLGTGNSYEQYF . TRBV4-3 17 TRBD1 TRBJ2-7
TGCGCCAGCAGCTTAACAGACCCCTACGAGCAGTACTTC CASSLTDPYEQYF . TRBV5-1 13 . TRBJ2-7
TGTGCCAGTAGACACACAGGGGGAGGGACTGAAGCTTTCTTT CASRHTGGGTEAFF . TRBV19 14 TRBD1 TRBJ1-1
TGTGCCTGGATCCTGGCGGGGAGGAAAGCTTTCTTT CAWILAGRKAFF . TRBV30 12 . TRBJ1-1
TGTGCCAGCAGCTTGAAGGCGGGGGGGCCGGGCCTGGAAAACGAGCAGTACTTC CASSLKAGGPGLENEQYF . TRBV5-4 18 TRBD2 TRBJ2-7
TGTGCCAGCAGCTTGGGTGAGGTGACTGAAGCTTTCTTT CASSLGEVTEAFF . TRBV5-4 13 . TRBJ1-1
TGCGCCAGCAGCTTGGGACAGATGAGCTCCTACAATGAGCAGTTCTTC CASSLGQMSSYNEQFF . TRBV5-1 16 . TRBJ2-1
TGTGCCAGTAGTGGGTGGTTCGGGACAGCTCCCTCGAACACCGGGGAGCTGTTTTTT CASSGWFGTAPSNTGELFF once TRBV19 19 TRBD1 TRBJ2-2
TGCAGCGTATCACCCCAGGGTGAAGAGCAGTACTTC CSVSPQGEEQYF once TRBV29-1 12 . TRBJ2-7
TGTGCCAGCAGCTTGTATGCCATGGGGAGGTCACCCCTCCACTTT CASSLYAMGRSPLHF . TRBV7-2 15 . TRBJ1-6
TGTGCCTGGAGTCTAACAGGGGGCGCGGACACTGAAGCTTTCTTT CAWSLTGGADTEAFF . TRBV30 15 TRBD1 TRBJ1-1
TGTGCTAGCAGCTTAGGTAGCGGAACCTACAATGAGCAGTTCTTC CASSLGSGTYNEQFF . TRBV7-7 15 . TRBJ2-1
TGTGCCAGCAGGGTACGAGGGGGGGAAGAGACCCAGTACTTC CASRVRGGEETQYF . TRBV2 14 . TRBJ2-5
TGTGCCAGCAGCTGGCCCCAGGAGGAAAACATTCAGTACTTC CASSWPQEENIQYF once TRBV28 14 . TRBJ2-4
TGCGCCAGCAGCTTGGAGTGGAGTTCCTCCTACAATGAGCAGTTCTTC CASSLEWSSSYNEQFF . TRBV5-1 16 . TRBJ2-1
TGTGCCAGCAGTACGGACAGGGGGCTGAACGAGCAGTACTTC CASSTDRGLNEQYF . TRBV27 14 TRBD1 TRBJ2-7
TGTGCCAGCAGCGTAGGCCTAGCGGTAGAGACCCAGTACTTC CASSVGLAVETQYF . TRBV9 14 TRBD2 TRBJ2-5
TGTGCCTGGAGAAGGGACTTTCCTAACACCGGGGAGCTGTTTTTT CAWRRDFPNTGELFF . TRBV30 15 . TRBJ2-2
TGTGCCAGCAGCCGGGACTCTGCCTACAATGAGCAGTTCTTC CASSRDSAYNEQFF . TRBV7-9 14 . TRBJ2-1
TGTGCCAGTAGTCCCCTGGCCAGGCAGGAGCAGTACTTC CASSPLARQEQYF . TRBV19 13 . TRBJ2-7
TGTGCCAGCAGTGATGAGGGGGCTGGGGCCAACGTCCTGACTTTC CASSDEGAGANVLTF . TRBV6-1 15 . TRBJ2-6
TGTGCCAGTAGCCGCCGGACAGGTGGAAACACCATATATTTT CASSRRTGGNTIYF . TRBV19 14 TRBD1 TRBJ1-3
TGTGCCAGCAGCTTCAATTTGGGCGGGCGGGGCTACACCTTC CASSFNLGGRGYTF . TRBV2 14 . TRBJ1-2
TGTGCCAGCTCACCACGCGACAGGGCGCATGGCTACACCTTC CASSPRDRAHGYTF . TRBV18 14 TRBD1 TRBJ1-2
TGTGCCAGCAGCTTAGTAATCGGGGGGCCGGCTGGCTACACCTTC CASSLVIGGPAGYTF . TRBV7-2 15 . TRBJ1-2
TGTGCCAGCAGCCACCGGGACAGGGGCAAAGGCTACACCTTC CASSHRDRGKGYTF . TRBV6-5 14 TRBD1 TRBJ1-2
TGTGCCAGCAGCTTACATGGGGCCAACGTCCTGACTTTC CASSLHGANVLTF . TRBV11-3 13 . TRBJ2-6